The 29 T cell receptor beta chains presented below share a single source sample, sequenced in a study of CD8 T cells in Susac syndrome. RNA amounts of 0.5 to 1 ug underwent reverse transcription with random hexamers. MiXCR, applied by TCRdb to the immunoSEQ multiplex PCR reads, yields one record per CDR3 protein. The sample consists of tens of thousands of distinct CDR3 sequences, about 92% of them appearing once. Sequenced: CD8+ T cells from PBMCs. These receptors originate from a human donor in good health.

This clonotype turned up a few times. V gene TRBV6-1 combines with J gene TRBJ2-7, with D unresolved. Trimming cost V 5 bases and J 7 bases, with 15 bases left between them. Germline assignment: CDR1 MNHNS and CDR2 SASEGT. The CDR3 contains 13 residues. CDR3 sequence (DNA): TGTGCCAGCAGTACCGACACGGATCGAGAGCAGTACTTC. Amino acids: CASSTDTDREQYF.

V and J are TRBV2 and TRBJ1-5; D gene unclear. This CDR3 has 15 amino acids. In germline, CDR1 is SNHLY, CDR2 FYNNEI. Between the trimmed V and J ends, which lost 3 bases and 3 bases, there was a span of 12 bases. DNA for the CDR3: TGTGCCAGCAGTGAGGGCCCGGGCTCCAATCAGCCCCAGCATTTT. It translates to CASSEGPGSNQPQHF. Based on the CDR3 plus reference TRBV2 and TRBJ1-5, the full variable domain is EPEVTQTPSHQVTQMGQEVILRCVPISNHLYFYWYRQILGQKVEFLVSFYNNEISEKSEIFDDQFSVERPDGSNFTLKIRSTKLEDSAMYFCASSEGPGSNQPQHFGDGTRLSIL.

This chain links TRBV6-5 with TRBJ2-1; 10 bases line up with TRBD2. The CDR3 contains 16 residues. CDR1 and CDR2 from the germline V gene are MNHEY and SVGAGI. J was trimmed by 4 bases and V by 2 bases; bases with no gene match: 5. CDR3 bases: TGTGCCAGCAGTTACGGTTTAGCGGGGGGTTACAATGAGCAGTTCTTC. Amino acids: CASSYGLAGGYNEQFF.

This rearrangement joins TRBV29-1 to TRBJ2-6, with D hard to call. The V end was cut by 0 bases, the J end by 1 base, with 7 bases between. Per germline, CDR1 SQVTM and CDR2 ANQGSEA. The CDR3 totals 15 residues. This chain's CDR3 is CSVEEGGSGANVLTF. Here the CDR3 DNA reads TGCAGCGTTGAAGAGGGCGGTTCTGGGGCCAACGTCCTGACTTTC.

CDR3 nucleotide sequence: TGTGCCAGCAGCTCCCGGGACAGGGGGCGATTCACCGGGGAGCTGTTTTTT. It yields the protein CASSSRDRGRFTGELFF. The chain couples TRBV5-5 to TRBJ2-2; 12 positions agree with TRBD1. Looked up from germline, CDR1 is SGHKS and CDR2 is YYEKEE (reference sequence). V shed 3 bases, J shed 4 bases, and the junction held 7 bases outside the gene matches. The CDR3 covers 17 residues.

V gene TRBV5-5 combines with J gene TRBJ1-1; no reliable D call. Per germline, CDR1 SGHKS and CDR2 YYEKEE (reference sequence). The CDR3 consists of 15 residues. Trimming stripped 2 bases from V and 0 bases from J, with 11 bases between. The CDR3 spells CASSFGWQVNTEAFF. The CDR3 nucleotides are TGTGCCAGCAGCTTTGGGTGGCAGGTGAACACTGAAGCTTTCTTT.

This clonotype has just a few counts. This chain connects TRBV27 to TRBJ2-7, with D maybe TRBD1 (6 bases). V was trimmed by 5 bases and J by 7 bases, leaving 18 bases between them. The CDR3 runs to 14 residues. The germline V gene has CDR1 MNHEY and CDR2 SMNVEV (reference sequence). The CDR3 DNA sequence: TGTGCCAGCAGTGCATCCGGGACATCGATAGAGCAGTACTTC. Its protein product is CASSASGTSIEQYF.

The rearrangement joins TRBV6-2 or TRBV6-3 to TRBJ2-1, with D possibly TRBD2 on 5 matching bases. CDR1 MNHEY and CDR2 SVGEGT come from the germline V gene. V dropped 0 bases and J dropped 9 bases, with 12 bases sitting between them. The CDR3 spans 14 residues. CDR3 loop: CASSYSQDLGEQFF. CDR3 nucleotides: TGTGCCAGCAGTTACTCGCAGGACTTGGGTGAGCAGTTCTTC.

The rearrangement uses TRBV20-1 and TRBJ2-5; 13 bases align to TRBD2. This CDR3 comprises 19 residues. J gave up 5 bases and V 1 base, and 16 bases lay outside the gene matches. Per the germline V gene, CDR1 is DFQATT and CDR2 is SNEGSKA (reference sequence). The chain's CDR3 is CSARASGLAGTAWGETQYF. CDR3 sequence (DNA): TGCAGTGCTAGAGCCTCGGGACTAGCGGGGACCGCATGGGGGGAGACCCAGTACTTC.

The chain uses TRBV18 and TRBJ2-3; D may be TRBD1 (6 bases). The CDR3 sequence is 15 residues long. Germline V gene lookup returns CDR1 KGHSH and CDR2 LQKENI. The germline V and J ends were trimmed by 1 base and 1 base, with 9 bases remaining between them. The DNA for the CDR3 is TGTGCCAGCTCACCACGGGGGCTGGGCACAGATACGCAGTATTTT. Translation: CASSPRGLGTDTQYF. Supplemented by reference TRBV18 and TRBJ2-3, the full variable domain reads NAGVMQNPRHLVRRRGQEARLRCSPMKGHSHVYWYRQLPEEGLKFMVYLQKENIIDESGMPKERFSAEFPKEGPSILRIQQVVRGDSAAYFCASSPRGLGTDTQYFGPGTRLTVL.

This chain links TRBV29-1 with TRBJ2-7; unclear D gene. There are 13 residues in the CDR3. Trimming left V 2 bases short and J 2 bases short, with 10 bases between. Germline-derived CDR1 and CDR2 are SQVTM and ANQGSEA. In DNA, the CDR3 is TGCAGCGTTGAAAGGTTAGCAACCTACGAGCAGTACTTC. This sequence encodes CSVERLATYEQYF.

Written as DNA, the CDR3 is TGTGCCAGCAGCCTCCTAAACACTGAAGCTTTCTTT. This sequence encodes CASSLLNTEAFF. The chain is built from TRBV5-4 and TRBJ1-1; D call uncertain. V was clipped by 4 bases and J by 2 bases, with 6 bases between them. The CDR3 covers 12 residues. Per the germline V gene, CDR1 is SGHNT and CDR2 is YYREEE (reference sequence). The whole variable domain, remainder taken from reference TRBV5-4 and TRBJ1-1, is ETGVTQSPTHLIKTRGQQVTLRCSSQSGHNTVSWYQQALGQGPQFIFQYYREEENGRGNFPPRFSGLQFPNYSSELNVNALELDDSALYLCASSLLNTEAFFGQGTRLTVV.

Here the CDR3 reads CSAFPYRVTVVTDTQYF. The CDR3 nucleotides are TGCAGTGCTTTCCCCTACAGGGTTACGGTGGTCACAGATACGCAGTATTTT. The J gene is TRBJ2-3, the V gene TRBV20-1; TRBD1 might be the D (6 bases). There are 17 residues in the CDR3. V lost 5 bases, J lost 2 bases, and 23 bases lay in between. CDR1 is DFQATT, CDR2 SNEGSKA, per germline (reference sequence).

The CDR3 reads CASSLEAAQSSYEQYF. In DNA form, the CDR3 reads TGTGCCAGCAGCTTAGAGGCAGCTCAGAGCTCCTACGAGCAGTACTTC. The chain uses TRBV7-6 and TRBJ2-7; D uncertain. This CDR3 region has 16 residues. Per germline, CDR1 SGHVS and CDR2 FNYEAQ. V gave up 1 base and J gave up 0 bases, with 13 bases separating them.

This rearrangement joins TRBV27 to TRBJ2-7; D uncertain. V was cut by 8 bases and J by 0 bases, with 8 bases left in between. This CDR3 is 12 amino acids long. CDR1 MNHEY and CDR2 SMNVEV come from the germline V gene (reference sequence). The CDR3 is CASGLSSYEQYF. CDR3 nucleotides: TGTGCCAGCGGTCTTAGCTCCTACGAGCAGTACTTC.

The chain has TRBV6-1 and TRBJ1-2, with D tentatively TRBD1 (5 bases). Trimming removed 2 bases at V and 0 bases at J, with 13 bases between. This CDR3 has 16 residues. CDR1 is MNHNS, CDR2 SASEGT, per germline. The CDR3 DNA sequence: TGTGCCAGCAGTGAACGGTCCAGGGCTTCTAACTATGGCTACACCTTC. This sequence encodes CASSERSRASNYGYTF.

DNA for the CDR3: TGCGCCAGCAGCCAAGTGGAGAGAAGACTAGCGGGGCCGGATGAGCAGTTCTTC. Translation gives CASSQVERRLAGPDEQFF. This chain links TRBV4-1 with TRBJ2-1; 11 bases align to TRBD2. The CDR3 loop spans 18 amino acids. Trimming removed 1 base from V and 8 bases from J; junction bases left unmatched: 13. Germline CDR1 MGHRA, CDR2 YSYEKL.

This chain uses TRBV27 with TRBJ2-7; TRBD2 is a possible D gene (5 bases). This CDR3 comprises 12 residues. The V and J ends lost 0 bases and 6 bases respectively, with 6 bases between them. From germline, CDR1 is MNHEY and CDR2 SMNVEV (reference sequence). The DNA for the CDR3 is TGTGCCAGCAGTTTATCCGGGGTCGAGCAGTACTTC. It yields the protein CASSLSGVEQYF.

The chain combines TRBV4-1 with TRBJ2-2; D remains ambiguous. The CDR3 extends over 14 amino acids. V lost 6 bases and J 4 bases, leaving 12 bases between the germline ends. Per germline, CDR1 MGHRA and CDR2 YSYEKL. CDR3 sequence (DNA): TGCGCCAGCAGTTACAAACCGACCACCGGGGAGCTGTTTTTT. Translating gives CASSYKPTTGELFF.

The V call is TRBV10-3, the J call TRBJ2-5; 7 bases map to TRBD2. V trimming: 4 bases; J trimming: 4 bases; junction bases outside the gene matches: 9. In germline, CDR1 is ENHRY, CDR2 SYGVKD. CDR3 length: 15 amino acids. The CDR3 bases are TGTGCCATCAGTGGGGGGGGAGGGAACCGAGAGACCCAGTACTTC. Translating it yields CAISGGGGNRETQYF.

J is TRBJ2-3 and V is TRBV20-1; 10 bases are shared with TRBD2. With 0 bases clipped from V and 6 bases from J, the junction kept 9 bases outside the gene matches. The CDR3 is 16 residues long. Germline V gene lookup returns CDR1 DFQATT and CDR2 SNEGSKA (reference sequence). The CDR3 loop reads CSARDGERGGMDTQYF. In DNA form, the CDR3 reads TGCAGTGCTAGAGACGGGGAGCGGGGGGGAATGGATACGCAGTATTTT.

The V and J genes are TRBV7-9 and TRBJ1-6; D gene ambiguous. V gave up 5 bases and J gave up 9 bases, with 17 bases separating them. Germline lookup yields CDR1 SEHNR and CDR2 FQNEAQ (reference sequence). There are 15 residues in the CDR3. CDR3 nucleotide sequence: TGTGCCAGCAGCGAAATCCACGGGGAATCTTCACCCCTCCACTTT. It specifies CASSEIHGESSPLHF.

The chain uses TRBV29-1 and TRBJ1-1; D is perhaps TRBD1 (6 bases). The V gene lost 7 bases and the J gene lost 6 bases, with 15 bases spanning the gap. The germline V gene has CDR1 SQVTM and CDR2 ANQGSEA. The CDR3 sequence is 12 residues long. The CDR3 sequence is CSGVGGVAEAFF. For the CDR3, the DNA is TGCAGCGGGGTGGGGGGCGTCGCTGAAGCTTTCTTT. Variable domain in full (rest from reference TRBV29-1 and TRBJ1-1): SAVISQKPSRDICQRGTSLTIQCQVDSQVTMMFWYRQQPGQSLTLIATANQGSEATYESGFVIDKFPISRPNLTFSTLTVSNMSPEDSSIYLCSGVGGVAEAFFGQGTRLTVV.

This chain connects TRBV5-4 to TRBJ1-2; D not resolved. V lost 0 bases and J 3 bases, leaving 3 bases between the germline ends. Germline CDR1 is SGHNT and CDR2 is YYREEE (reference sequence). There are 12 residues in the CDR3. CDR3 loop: CASSLGDYGYTF. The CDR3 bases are TGTGCCAGCAGCTTGGGCGACTATGGCTACACCTTC.

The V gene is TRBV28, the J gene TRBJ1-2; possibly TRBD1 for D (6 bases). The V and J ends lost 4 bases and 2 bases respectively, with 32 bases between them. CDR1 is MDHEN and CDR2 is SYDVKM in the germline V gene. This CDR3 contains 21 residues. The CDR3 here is CASSYIIEGEEVEINNYGYTF. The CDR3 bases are TGTGCCAGCAGTTACATAATAGAGGGGGAAGAGGTCGAAATAAACAACTATGGCTACACCTTC.

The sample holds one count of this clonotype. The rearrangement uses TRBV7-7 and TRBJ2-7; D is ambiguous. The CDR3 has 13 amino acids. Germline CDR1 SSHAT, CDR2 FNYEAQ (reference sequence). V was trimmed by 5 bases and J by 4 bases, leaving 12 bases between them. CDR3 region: CASSRGVEYEQYF. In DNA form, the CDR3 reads TGTGCCAGCAGCCGTGGGGTAGAGTACGAGCAGTACTTC.

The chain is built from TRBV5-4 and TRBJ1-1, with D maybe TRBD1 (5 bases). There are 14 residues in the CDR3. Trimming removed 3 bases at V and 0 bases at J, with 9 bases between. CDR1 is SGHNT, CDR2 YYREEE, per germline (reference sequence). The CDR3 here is CASSWGSLNTEAFF. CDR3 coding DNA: TGTGCCAGCAGCTGGGGCAGTTTGAACACTGAAGCTTTCTTT.

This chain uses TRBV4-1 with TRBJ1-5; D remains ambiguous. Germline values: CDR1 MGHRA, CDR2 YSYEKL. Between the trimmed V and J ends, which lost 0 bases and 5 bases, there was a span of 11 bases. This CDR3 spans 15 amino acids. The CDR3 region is CASSQESQAYQPQHF. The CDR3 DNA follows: TGCGCCAGCAGCCAAGAAAGTCAGGCGTATCAGCCCCAGCATTTT.

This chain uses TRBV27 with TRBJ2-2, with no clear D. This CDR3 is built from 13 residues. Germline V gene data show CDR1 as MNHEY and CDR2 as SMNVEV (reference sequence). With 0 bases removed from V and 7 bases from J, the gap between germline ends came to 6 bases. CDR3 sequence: CASSLSGIGELFF. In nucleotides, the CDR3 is TGTGCCAGCAGTTTATCTGGGATCGGGGAGCTGTTTTTT.